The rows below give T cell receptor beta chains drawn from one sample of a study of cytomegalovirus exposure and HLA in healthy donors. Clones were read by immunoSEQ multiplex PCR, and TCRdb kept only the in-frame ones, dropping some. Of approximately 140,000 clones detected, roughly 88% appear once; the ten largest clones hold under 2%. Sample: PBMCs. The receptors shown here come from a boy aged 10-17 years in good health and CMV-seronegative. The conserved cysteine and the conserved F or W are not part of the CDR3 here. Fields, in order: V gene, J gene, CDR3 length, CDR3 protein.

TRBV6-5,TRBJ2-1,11,ASKRGRANEQF
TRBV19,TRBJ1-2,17,ASSGQGNAYPGSNYGYT
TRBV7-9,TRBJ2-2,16,ASRTRGSGGSNTGELF
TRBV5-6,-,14,ASRRQGAKGTYEQY
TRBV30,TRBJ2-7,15,AWSALAGLQSSYEQY
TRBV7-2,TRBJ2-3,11,ASRLPGGDTQY
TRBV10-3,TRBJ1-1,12,AIGTQGENTEAF
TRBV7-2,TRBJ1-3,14,ASSLTGVGSGNTIY
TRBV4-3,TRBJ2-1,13,ASSQSVLSADEQF
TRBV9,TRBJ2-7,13,ASSVGTGGSYEQY
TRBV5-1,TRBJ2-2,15,ASSPRTSGVNTGELF
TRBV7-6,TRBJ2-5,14,ASSLGGGHGEETQY
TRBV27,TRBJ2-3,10,ASATGADTQY
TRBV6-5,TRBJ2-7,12,ASSTSGSVGEQY
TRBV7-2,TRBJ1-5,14,ASSVRGGASNQPQH
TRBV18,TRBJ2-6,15,ASSPQGSGAGANVLT
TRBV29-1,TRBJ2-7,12,SVRIGGGYYEQY
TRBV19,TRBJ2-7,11,ASKREGSYEQY
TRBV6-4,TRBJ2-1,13,ASSDSSGGANEQF
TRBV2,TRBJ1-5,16,ASSTTITGDISNQPQH
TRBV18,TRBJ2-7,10,ASSPDSYEQY
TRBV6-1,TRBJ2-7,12,ASSDGGGSYEQY
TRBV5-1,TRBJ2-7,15,ASSASIGTVSSYEQY
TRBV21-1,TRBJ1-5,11,ASSKGPRQPQH